Below are 21 T cell receptor beta chains sequenced from a single sample in a study of shared clonotypes between healthy human individuals. Method: immunoSEQ multiplex PCR; TCRdb's copy keeps in-frame clones and lacks some. Of some 1,100,000 clones listed, about 84% are singletons. The source material was memory CD4+ T cells from PBMCs. The subset: CD45RA-negative fraction. The source is a man younger than 35 in good health. Some clones in this sample may be carry-over from other donors' samples.

V gene TRBV6-1 combines with J gene TRBJ1-1; TRBD1 is a possible D gene (6 bases). Germline V gives CDR1 MNHNS, CDR2 SASEGT. V was shortened by 6 bases and J by 3 bases, with 11 bases between the two germline ends. The CDR3 is 13 residues long. The CDR3 sequence: CASRSRGHTEAFF. Here the CDR3 DNA reads TGTGCCAGCAGATCCCGGGGGCACACTGAAGCTTTCTTT.

The genes are TRBV19 and TRBJ1-1, with 8 bases matching TRBD1. There are 14 residues in the CDR3. Trimming took 5 bases from V and 1 from J; bases not matched to a gene: 3. CDR1 is LNHDA, CDR2 SQIVND, per germline (reference sequence). The CDR3 here is CASSLGTGNTEAFF. The CDR3 nucleotides are TGTGCCAGTAGTCTCGGGACAGGGAACACTGAAGCTTTCTTT.

This clone was seen only a few times. The gene calls are TRBV2 and TRBJ1-5; 8 bases agree with TRBD1. V gave up 4 bases and J gave up 7 bases; unmatched junction bases: 9. CDR1 SNHLY and CDR2 FYNNEI come from the germline V gene. The CDR3 runs 15 residues. CDR3 region: CASSGEPQGAQPQHF. DNA for the CDR3: TGTGCCAGCAGTGGGGAACCTCAGGGGGCACAGCCCCAGCATTTT.

The chain uses TRBV7-3 and TRBJ2-5; 9 bases fit TRBD2. With V trimmed by 8 bases and J by 2 bases, 9 bases remained unmatched. Germline values: CDR1 SGHTA, CDR2 FQGTGA. The CDR3 contains 15 residues. In DNA form, the CDR3 reads TGTGCCAGCTCTGCAGCGGGGGGCCCTCAAGAGACCCAGTACTTC. This translates into CASSAAGGPQETQYF.

This clone has just one count. The chain carries TRBV7-8 and TRBJ1-5; D call uncertain. Per the germline V gene, CDR1 is SGHVS and CDR2 is FQNEAQ. Trimming left V 0 bases short and J 6 bases short, with 12 bases between. The CDR3 has 15 amino acids. The CDR3 bases are TGTGCCAGCAGCTTAGCGCGCGGGGTACGTCAGCCCCAGCATTTT. It yields the protein CASSLARGVRQPQHF.

The table lists this clone with a few counts. The chain employs TRBV7-3 and TRBJ1-1, with D maybe TRBD1 (6 bases). Germline CDR1 reads SGHTA; CDR2 reads FQGTGA. This CDR3 contains 13 residues. The ends were cut back, 5 bases at V and 8 bases at J, with 15 bases in the middle. The CDR3 DNA sequence: TGTGCCAGCAGCATTCTCAGGGGCGGAGAAGCTTTCTTT. Amino acid sequence: CASSILRGGEAFF.

The V call is TRBV6-1, the J call TRBJ1-1; D may be TRBD1 (5 bases). CDR1 is MNHNS, CDR2 SASEGT, per germline. V was shortened by 5 bases and J by 1 base, with 8 bases between the two germline ends. CDR3 length: 13 amino acids. In DNA, the CDR3 is TGTGCCAGCAGTTGGGACCGGAACACTGAAGCTTTCTTT. It translates to CASSWDRNTEAFF.

The rearrangement uses TRBV21-1 and TRBJ1-1. TRBV21-1 is described as a pseudogene. The CDR3 has 16 amino acids. CDR3 residues: CASSKASESRNTEAFF. CDR3 nucleotides: TGTGCCAGCAGCAAAGCGTCCGAAAGCAGGAACACTGAAGCTTTCTTT.

This clone occurred a few times. Its ends do not fully match the called genes, so a read error is possible. The CDR3 loop reads CASSIARAGTSGRGRYNEQFF. CDR3 nucleotides: TGTGCCAGCAGCATAGCCCGCGCCGGGACTAGCGGGAGGGGCCGATACAATGAGCAGTTCTTC. The chain couples TRBV7-2 to TRBJ2-1; 16 nucleotides line up with TRBD2. This CDR3 has 21 residues. Germline assignment: CDR1 SGHTA and CDR2 FQGNSA.

The chain recombines TRBV5-5 with TRBJ2-7; a weak D match, TRBD1 (6 bases). The ends were cut back, 3 bases at V and 1 base at J, with 14 bases in the middle. There are 15 residues in the CDR3. Germline values: CDR1 SGHKS, CDR2 YYEKEE (reference sequence). CDR3 nucleotide sequence: TGTGCCAGCAGCTCGAAAACAGGGTTTTCCTACGAGCAGTACTTC. Its protein is CASSSKTGFSYEQYF.

CDR3 sequence: CASSGERTGELFF. In DNA, the CDR3 is TGTGCCAGCAGCGGGGAGAGGACCGGGGAGCTGTTTTTT. The V call is TRBV2, the J call TRBJ2-2; D is perhaps TRBD2 (5 bases). The CDR3 totals 13 residues. Germline-derived CDR1 and CDR2 are SNHLY and FYNNEI. V lost 6 bases to trimming and J lost 5 bases, with 10 bases between them.

This clone came up once. This chain uses TRBV5-4 with TRBJ1-2; D unclear. Germline CDR1 reads SGHNT; CDR2 reads YYREEE (reference sequence). The CDR3 length is 13 residues. V was pared by 2 bases and J by 8 bases, with 13 bases between. In nucleotides, the CDR3 is TGTGCCAGCAGCTTAGGGTCCAGCGAAGGCTACACCTTC. It codes for CASSLGSSEGYTF.

This chain joins TRBV5-1 and TRBJ2-3, with 14 positions matching TRBD2. The CDR3 is 18 amino acids. J lost 3 bases, V lost 0 bases, and 6 bases had no gene match. Germline values: CDR1 SGHRS, CDR2 YFSETQ. The CDR3 protein is CASSLVTSGRGGTDTQYF. CDR3 bases: TGCGCCAGCAGCTTGGTGACTAGCGGGAGGGGAGGAACAGATACGCAGTATTTT.

The J gene is TRBJ1-2, the V gene TRBV10-1; possibly TRBD1 for D (6 bases). Germline V gene lookup returns CDR1 WNHNN and CDR2 SYGVQD (reference sequence). This CDR3 spans 13 amino acids. Trimming took 5 bases from V and 7 from J, leaving 14 bases between them. DNA of the CDR3: TGCGCCAGCAGTACCCGGACAGACGGTGGCTACACCTTC. Its translation: CASSTRTDGGYTF.

This clone came up a few times. The V and J genes are TRBV5-4 and TRBJ2-5; the D gene could be TRBD1 or TRBD2 (7 bases each). The V gene lost 3 bases and the J gene lost 3 bases, with 15 bases spanning the gap. The V gene's germline CDR1 is SGHNT and CDR2 YYREEE (reference sequence). This CDR3 contains 15 residues. The chain's CDR3 is CASSWGQRGKETQYF. The CDR3 nucleotides read TGTGCCAGCAGCTGGGGACAGCGGGGTAAAGAGACCCAGTACTTC.

This clone turned up a few times. The same CDR3 is also encoded by other DNA sequences in this sample. The chain combines TRBV2 with TRBJ1-1; D is ambiguous. This CDR3 is built from 13 residues. Per germline, CDR1 SNHLY and CDR2 FYNNEI. Trimming removed 5 bases from V and 1 base from J, with 8 bases in between. CDR3 nucleotide sequence: TGTGCCAGCAGTCTGACTGAGAACACTGAAGCTTTCTTT. Amino acids: CASSLTENTEAFF.

This chain joins TRBV6-1 and TRBJ2-7; D gene unclear. The germline gives CDR1 MNHNS, CDR2 SASEGT. The CDR3 covers 12 residues. The V and J ends lost 3 bases and 3 bases respectively, with 6 bases between them. The CDR3 DNA reads TGTGCCAGCAGTGATCCCATCTACGAGCAGTACTTC. The encoded protein is CASSDPIYEQYF.

The chain employs TRBV19 and TRBJ2-7; TRBD1 might be the D (5 bases). Germline loops: CDR1 LNHDA, CDR2 SQIVND (reference sequence). V lost 8 bases to trimming and J lost 3 bases, with 11 bases between them. The CDR3 extends over 12 amino acids. CDR3 in DNA: TGTGCCAGTGCGGACATTTACTACGAGCAGTACTTC. Its protein is CASADIYYEQYF.

This chain uses TRBV6-5 with TRBJ1-2, with unresolved D. There are 13 residues in the CDR3. Germline V lookup: CDR1 MNHEY, CDR2 SVGAGI. V shed 0 bases and J shed 8 bases, with 10 bases lying between them. For the CDR3, the DNA is TGTGCCAGCAGTTACTCGTGGTTGGGAGGCTACACCTTC. This sequence encodes CASSYSWLGGYTF.

The CDR3 reads CASSKNGASSYEQYF. CDR3 DNA: TGTGCCAGCAGCAAAAACGGGGCTAGCTCCTACGAGCAGTACTTC. The chain carries TRBV5-6 and TRBJ2-7; tentatively, D is TRBD1 or TRBD2 (5 bases each). The CDR3 is 15 amino acids. Germline V CDR1 and CDR2: SGHDT, YYEEEE. V lost 4 bases to trimming and J lost 0 bases, with 14 bases between them.

The chain employs TRBV5-1 and TRBJ2-7; 8 bases map to TRBD1. Germline-derived CDR1 and CDR2 are SGHRS and YFSETQ. This CDR3 has 16 amino acids. V lost 2 bases and J lost 2; bases outside the gene matches: 9. DNA of the CDR3: TGCGCCAGCAGCTTCCTTGGACAGGGATACACCTACGAGCAGTACTTC. Amino acids: CASSFLGQGYTYEQYF.